These T cell receptor beta chains were read from a single sample in a study of T cells in Graves' hyperthyroidism and ophthalmopathy. TCRdb fed the multiplex PCR reads into MiXCR, producing one record per CDR3 protein. The sample contains some 510,000 distinct CDR3 sequences, 20% of which appear only once. The source material was blood. These receptors all stem from a young man with Graves' hyperthyroidism. Both conserved end residues are part of each CDR3. A D gene is named only where the DNA matches it firmly. Size is omitted from some rows. Given values are once, few, many or a class for expanded clones.

V gene,J gene,clone size,D gene,CDR3 length,CDR3 protein,CDR3 DNA
TRBV6-1,TRBJ1-1,-,-,12,CASKPGETEAFF,TGTGCCAGCAAACCAGGGGAGACTGAAGCTTTCTTT
TRBV13,TRBJ1-5,few,-,15,CASAQGRQWNQPQHF,TGTGCCAGCGCCCAGGGACGTCAGTGGAATCAGCCCCAGCATTTT
TRBV5-1,TRBJ2-2,few,TRBD2,15,CASSSGLAYTGELCF,TGCGCCAGCAGCTCGGGACTAGCGTACACCGGGGAGCTGTGTTTT
TRBV28,TRBJ1-2,many,-,13,CASSSSPGYGYTF,TGTGCCAGCAGTTCCTCCCCGGGCTATGGCTACACCTTC
TRBV6-2/TRBV6-3,TRBJ1-1,-,-,14,CASSYDSSYTEAFF,TGTGCCAGCAGTTACGACAGCTCCTACACTGAAGCTTTCTTT
TRBV19,TRBJ1-5,many,-,14,CASSIGTLNQPQHF,TGTGCCAGTAGTATAGGCACACTTAATCAGCCCCAGCATTTT
TRBV6-1,TRBJ2-7,many,-,16,CASSELTGSLHYEQYF,TGTGCCAGCAGTGAACTTACGGGATCCCTCCACTACGAGCAGTACTTC
TRBV28,TRBJ2-7,-,-,11,CASSRYGEQYF,TGTGCCAGCAGTCGATACGGCGAGCAGTACTTC
TRBV4-2,TRBJ2-6,-,TRBD2,18,CASRWGAGGPSGANVLTF,TGTGCCAGCAGATGGGGGGCGGGGGGCCCCTCTGGGGCCAACGTCCTGACTTTC
TRBV5-1,TRBJ1-1,few,-,16,CASSSRSDSLNTEAFF,TGCGCCAGCAGCTCGAGATCGGACAGCCTCAACACTGAAGCTTTCTTT
TRBV6-1,TRBJ1-5,many,-,12,CASSDWDQPQHF,TGTGCCAGCAGTGATTGGGATCAGCCCCAGCATTTT
TRBV10-3,TRBJ2-2,many,-,16,CAISFTRGTNTGELFF,TGTGCCATCAGTTTCACCCGGGGAACGAACACCGGGGAGCTGTTTTTT
TRBV6-1,TRBJ2-7,many,-,14,CASSGVRGTDEQYF,TGTGCCAGCAGTGGAGTCAGGGGGACTGACGAGCAGTACTTC
TRBV2,TRBJ1-5,many,-,14,CASSGGARSQPQHF,TGTGCCAGCAGTGGGGGGGCGCGTAGTCAGCCCCAGCATTTT
TRBV7-8,TRBJ2-5,many,TRBD2,18,CASSFIPPGLAGEETQYF,TGTGCCAGCAGCTTTATCCCCCCAGGACTAGCGGGGGAAGAGACCCAGTACTTC
TRBV20-1,TRBJ2-7,many,-,11,CSARKGNEQYF,TGCAGTGCTAGGAAGGGGAACGAGCAGTACTTC
TRBV11-2,TRBJ2-7,few,-,15,CASSPHMGLAYEQYF,TGTGCCAGCAGCCCCCACATGGGCCTCGCCTACGAGCAGTACTTC
TRBV9,TRBJ1-1,many,-,14,CASSKGGGFTEAFF,TGTGCCAGCAGTAAAGGAGGGGGATTCACTGAAGCTTTCTTT
TRBV6-1,TRBJ1-2,few,-,13,CASSDSDGYGYTF,TGTGCCAGCAGTGATTCGGACGGATATGGCTACACCTTC
TRBV3-1,TRBJ1-2,-,-,15,CASSQDLVKSYGYTF,TGTGCCAGCAGCCAAGATTTGGTAAAGTCCTATGGCTACACCTTC
TRBV19,TRBJ2-7,few,TRBD2,13,CASSIGDYYEQYF,TGTGCCAGTAGTATCGGGGACTACTACGAGCAGTACTTC
TRBV20-1,TRBJ2-2,-,-,13,CSVRLGVTGELFF,TGCAGTGTCCGGCTTGGGGTCACCGGGGAGCTGTTTTTT
TRBV20-1,TRBJ1-5,many,-,16,CSARDPPVDSNQPQHF,TGCAGTGCTAGAGATCCCCCGGTCGATAGCAATCAGCCCCAGCATTTT
TRBV18,TRBJ2-5,many,-,15,CASSLSEPQGETQYF,TGTGCCAGCTCACTATCCGAACCGCAAGGAGAGACCCAGTACTTC
TRBV12-3/TRBV12-4,TRBJ1-5,many,-,14,CASSGTGWDQPQHF,TGTGCCAGCAGTGGGACGGGATGGGATCAGCCCCAGCATTTT
TRBV6-1,TRBJ1-1,few,TRBD1,13,CATNGGGNTEAFF,TGTGCCACCAATGGAGGGGGCAACACTGAAGCTTTCTTT